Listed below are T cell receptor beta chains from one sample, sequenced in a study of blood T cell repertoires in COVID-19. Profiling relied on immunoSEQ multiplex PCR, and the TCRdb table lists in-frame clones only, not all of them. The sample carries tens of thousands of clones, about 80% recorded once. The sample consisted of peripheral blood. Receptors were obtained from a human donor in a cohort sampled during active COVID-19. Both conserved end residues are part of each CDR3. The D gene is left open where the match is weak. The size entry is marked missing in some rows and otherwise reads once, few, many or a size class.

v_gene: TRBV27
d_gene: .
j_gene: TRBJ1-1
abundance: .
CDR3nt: TGTGCCAGCAGTTTATCCTGGGGGGGGACTGAAGCTTTCTTT
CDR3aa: CASSLSWGGTEAFF

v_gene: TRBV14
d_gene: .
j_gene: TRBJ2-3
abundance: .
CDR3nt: TGTGCCAGCAGCCATAGAGGGCCCGGAGGAAGCTTCACAGATACGCAGTATTTT
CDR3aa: CASSHRGPGGSFTDTQYF

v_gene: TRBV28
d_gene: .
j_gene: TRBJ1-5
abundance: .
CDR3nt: TGTGCCAGCAGTTTACAAGCTGTGCCCCAGCATTTT
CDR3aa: CASSLQAVPQHF

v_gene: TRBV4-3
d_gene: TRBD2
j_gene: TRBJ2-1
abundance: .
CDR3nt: TGCGCCAGCAGCCAAAGGACTAGCGGCTCCTACAATGAGCAGTTCTTC
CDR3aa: CASSQRTSGSYNEQFF

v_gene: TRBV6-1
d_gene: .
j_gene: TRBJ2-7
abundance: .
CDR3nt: TGTGCCAGCAGTCCCAGTGCTAGCGTAGGCTACGAGCAGTACTTC
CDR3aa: CASSPSASVGYEQYF

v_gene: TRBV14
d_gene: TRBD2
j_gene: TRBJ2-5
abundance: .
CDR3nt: TGTGCCAGCAGCCAAGATAAAACTAGCGGGAGAAGTGAGGAGACCCAGTACTTC
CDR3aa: CASSQDKTSGRSEETQYF

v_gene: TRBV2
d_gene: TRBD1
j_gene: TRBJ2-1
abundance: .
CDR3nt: TGTGCCAGCCGGGCAGGGGGAAGTGAGCAGTTCTTC
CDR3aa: CASRAGGSEQFF

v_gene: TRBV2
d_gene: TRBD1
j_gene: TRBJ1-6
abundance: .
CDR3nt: TGTGCCAGCAAACTACAGGGGTCCTATAATTCACCCCTCCACTTT
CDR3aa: CASKLQGSYNSPLHF

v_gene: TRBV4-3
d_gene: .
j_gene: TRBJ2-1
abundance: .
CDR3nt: TGCGCCAGCAGCCAAGGAAGAGTCCGAGTCAATGAGCAGTTCTTC
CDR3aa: CASSQGRVRVNEQFF

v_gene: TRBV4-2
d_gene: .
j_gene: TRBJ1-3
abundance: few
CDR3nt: TGTGCCAGCAGCCAACAACCGGGGGAGGGGAACACCATATATTTT
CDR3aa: CASSQQPGEGNTIYF

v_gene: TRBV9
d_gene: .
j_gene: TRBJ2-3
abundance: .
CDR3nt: TGTGCCAGCAGCGTAGCCGCAGATACGCAGTATTTT
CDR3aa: CASSVAADTQYF

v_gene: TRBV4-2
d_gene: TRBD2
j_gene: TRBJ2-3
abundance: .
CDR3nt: TGTGCCAGCAGCCAAGTTGGGACTAGCGGGATCGGATCAGATACGCAGTATTTT
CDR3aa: CASSQVGTSGIGSDTQYF

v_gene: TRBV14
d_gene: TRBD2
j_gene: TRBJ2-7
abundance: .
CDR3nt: TGTGCCAGCAGCCAAGCTGGGAGGGACGAGCAGTACTTC
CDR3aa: CASSQAGRDEQYF

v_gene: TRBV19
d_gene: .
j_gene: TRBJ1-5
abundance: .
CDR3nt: TGTGCCAGTAGTATAGATCGCAGTGAAAATCAGCCCCAGCATTTT
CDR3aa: CASSIDRSENQPQHF

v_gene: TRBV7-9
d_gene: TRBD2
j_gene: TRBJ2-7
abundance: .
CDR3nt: TGTGCCAGCAGCTTTCTAGCGGGAGATTGGCAGTACTTC
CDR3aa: CASSFLAGDWQYF

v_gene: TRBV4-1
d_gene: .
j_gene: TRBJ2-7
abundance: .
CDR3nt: TGCGCCAGCAGCCAAGAAAGGGCAGGGGCATTGTCCTACGAGCAGTACTTC
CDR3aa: CASSQERAGALSYEQYF

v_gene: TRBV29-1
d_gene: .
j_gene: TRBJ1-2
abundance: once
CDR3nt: TGCAGCGGATATCAGGGACTCACTGGCTACACCTTC
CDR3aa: CSGYQGLTGYTF

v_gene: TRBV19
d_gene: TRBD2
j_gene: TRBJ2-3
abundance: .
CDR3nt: TGTGCCAGTAGTATCGCTAGCGGGAGAAGAGATACGCAGTATTTT
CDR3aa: CASSIASGRRDTQYF

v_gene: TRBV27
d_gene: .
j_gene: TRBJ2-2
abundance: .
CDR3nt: TGTGCCAGCAGTTTCACGAACACCGGGGAGCTGTTTTTT
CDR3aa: CASSFTNTGELFF

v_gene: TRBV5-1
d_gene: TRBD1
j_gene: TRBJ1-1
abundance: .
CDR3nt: TGCGCCAGCAGCTTGGGTCCGGGACAGGGGGAAACTGAAGCTTTCTTT
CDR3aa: CASSLGPGQGETEAFF

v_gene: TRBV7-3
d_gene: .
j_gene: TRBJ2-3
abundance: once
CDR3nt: TGTGCCAGCAGCTTGTTCGGGACAACTGACACAGATACGCAGTATTTT
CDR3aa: CASSLFGTTDTDTQYF

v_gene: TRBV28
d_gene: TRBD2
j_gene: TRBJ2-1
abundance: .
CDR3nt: TGTGCCAGCAGTTTATTCCTGCGGGAGCTGGGCAATGAGCAGTTCTTC
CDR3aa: CASSLFLRELGNEQFF

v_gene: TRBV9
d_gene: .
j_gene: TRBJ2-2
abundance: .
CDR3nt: TGTGCCAGCAGCGTGGGCCCTCTTAAGGACGGGGAGCTGTTTTTT
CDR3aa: CASSVGPLKDGELFF

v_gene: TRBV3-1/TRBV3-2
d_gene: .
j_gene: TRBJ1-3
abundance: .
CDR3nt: TGTGCCAGCAGCCAAGTGACACAGGGCCTGCCTGGAAACACCATATATTTT
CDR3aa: CASSQVTQGLPGNTIYF

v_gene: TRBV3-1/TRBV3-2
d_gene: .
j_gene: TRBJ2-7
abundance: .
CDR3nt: TGTGCCAGCAGCCCAGGAGGGACAGCGCTACAGGGGGAGCAGTACTTC
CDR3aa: CASSPGGTALQGEQYF

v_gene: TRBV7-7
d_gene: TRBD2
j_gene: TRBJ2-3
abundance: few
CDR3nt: TGTGCTAGCAGCTTAAGCGGGGGGACAGATACGCAGTATTTT
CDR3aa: CASSLSGGTDTQYF

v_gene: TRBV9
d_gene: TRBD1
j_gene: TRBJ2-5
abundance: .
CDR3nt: TGTGCCAGCAGCGCCAGGACAGGGGAGGGGACCCAGTACTTC
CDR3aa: CASSARTGEGTQYF

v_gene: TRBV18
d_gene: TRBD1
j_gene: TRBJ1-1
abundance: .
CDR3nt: TGTGCCAGCTCATCGGACAGGTACACTGAAGCTTTCTTT
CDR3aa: CASSSDRYTEAFF

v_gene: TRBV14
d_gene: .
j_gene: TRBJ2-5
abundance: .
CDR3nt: TGTGCCAGCAGCCAAGGTATCTCAGGGAGGAACCAAGAGACCCAGTACTTC
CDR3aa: CASSQGISGRNQETQYF